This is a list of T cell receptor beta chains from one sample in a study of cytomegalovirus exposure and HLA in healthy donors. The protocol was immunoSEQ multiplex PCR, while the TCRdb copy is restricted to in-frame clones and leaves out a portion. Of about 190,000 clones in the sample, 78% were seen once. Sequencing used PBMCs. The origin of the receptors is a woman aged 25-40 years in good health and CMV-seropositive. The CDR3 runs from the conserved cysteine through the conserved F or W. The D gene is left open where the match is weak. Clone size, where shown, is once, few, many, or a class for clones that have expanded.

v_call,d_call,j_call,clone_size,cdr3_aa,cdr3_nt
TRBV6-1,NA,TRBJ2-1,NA,CASSEALGVLEQFF,TGTGCCAGCAGTGAAGCTCTAGGGGTATTGGAGCAGTTCTTC
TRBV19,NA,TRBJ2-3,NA,CASSHLLGLGIDTQYF,TGTGCCAGTAGCCACCTGTTGGGACTCGGAATAGATACGCAGTATTTT
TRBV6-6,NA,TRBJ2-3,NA,CASSYSSASSTDTQYF,TGTGCCAGCAGTTACTCTAGCGCCTCTAGCACAGATACGCAGTATTTT
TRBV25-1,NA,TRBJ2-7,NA,CASSEREDGGFEQYF,TGTGCCAGCAGTGAGCGCGAGGATGGAGGGTTCGAGCAGTACTTC
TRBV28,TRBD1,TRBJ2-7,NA,CASSGYRDRSTSYEQYF,TGTGCCAGCAGTGGCTACCGGGACAGGAGCACATCCTACGAGCAGTACTTC
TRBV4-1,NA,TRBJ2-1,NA,CASSQVPATPVSGEQFF,TGCGCCAGCAGCCAAGTTCCGGCAACCCCCGTTAGCGGCGAGCAGTTCTTC
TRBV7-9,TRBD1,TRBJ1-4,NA,CASSLPKDRAPSEKLFF,TGTGCCAGCAGCTTACCCAAAGACAGGGCGCCTAGCGAAAAACTGTTTTTT
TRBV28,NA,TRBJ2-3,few,CASSWRDTQYF,TGTGCCAGCAGCTGGAGAGATACGCAGTATTTT
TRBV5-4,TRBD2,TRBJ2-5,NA,CASSSAQREGRTTQYF,TGTGCCAGCAGCTCGGCGCAGCGGGAGGGGCGTACGACCCAGTACTTC
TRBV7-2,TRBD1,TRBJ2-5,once,CASRIQGEETQYF,TGTGCCAGCAGGATCCAGGGGGAAGAGACCCAGTACTTC
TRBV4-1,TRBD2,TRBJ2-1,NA,CASSQDGTSGTRNEQFF,TGCGCCAGCAGCCAAGATGGGACTAGCGGGACGCGCAATGAGCAGTTCTTC
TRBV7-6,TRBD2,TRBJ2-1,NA,CASSLATSGRRDEQFF,TGTGCCAGCAGCTTAGCAACTAGCGGGCGTAGGGATGAGCAGTTCTTC
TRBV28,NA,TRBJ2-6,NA,CASSLYLESGANVLTF,TGTGCCAGCAGTTTATATTTAGAGTCTGGGGCCAACGTCCTGACTTTC
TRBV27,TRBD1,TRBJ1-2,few,CASSSTTGGGVYGYTF,TGTGCCAGCAGTTCCACAACAGGGGGAGGGGTCTATGGCTACACCTTC
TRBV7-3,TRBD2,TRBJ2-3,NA,CASSLGLAGEGDTQYF,TGTGCCAGCAGCTTAGGACTAGCGGGAGAAGGAGATACGCAGTATTTT
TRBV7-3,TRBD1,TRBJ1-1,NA,CASSLKAGTGEAFF,TGTGCCAGCAGCTTAAAGGCGGGGACAGGTGAAGCTTTCTTT
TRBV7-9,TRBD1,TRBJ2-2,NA,CASSQRDRHTGELFF,TGTGCCAGCAGCCAACGGGACAGACACACCGGGGAGCTGTTTTTT
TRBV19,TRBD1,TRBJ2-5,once,CASRRFGTDQETQYF,TGTGCCAGTAGGAGATTCGGGACAGACCAAGAGACCCAGTACTTC
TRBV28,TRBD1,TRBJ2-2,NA,CASTDRVSGELFF,TGTGCCAGCACCGACAGGGTGTCCGGGGAGCTGTTTTTT
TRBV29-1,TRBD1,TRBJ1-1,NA,CSVSDRVTEAFF,TGCAGCGTTTCCGACAGGGTGACTGAAGCTTTCTTT
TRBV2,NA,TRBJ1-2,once,CASSVSQAIKGYTF,TGTGCCAGCAGTGTGAGCCAGGCGATTAAAGGCTACACCTTC
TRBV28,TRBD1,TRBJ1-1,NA,CASSPRQGQGAGTEAFF,TGTGCCAGCAGTCCCCGACAGGGCCAAGGTGCAGGGACTGAAGCTTTCTTT
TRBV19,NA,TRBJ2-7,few,CASSISLYSPYSEQYF,TGTGCCAGTAGTATATCTCTCTACTCGCCTTATAGCGAGCAGTACTTC
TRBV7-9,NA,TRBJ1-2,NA,CASSLAQHVNYGYTF,TGTGCCAGCAGCTTAGCGCAACACGTTAACTATGGCTACACCTTC
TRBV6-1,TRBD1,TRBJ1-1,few,CASSDQTGLNTEAFF,TGTGCCAGCAGTGATCAGACAGGGCTGAACACTGAAGCTTTCTTT
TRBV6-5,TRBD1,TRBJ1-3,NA,CASSRDRKTGNTIYF,TGTGCCAGCAGTAGGGACAGAAAAACTGGAAACACCATATATTTT
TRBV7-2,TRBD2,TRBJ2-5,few,CASRPGGPRETQYF,TGTGCCAGCCGACCGGGAGGGCCGAGGGAGACCCAGTACTTC
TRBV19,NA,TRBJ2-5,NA,CASCQNQETQYF,TGTGCCAGTTGTCAGAACCAAGAGACCCAGTACTTC
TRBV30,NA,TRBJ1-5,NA,CAWSAQELQPQHF,TGTGCCTGGAGTGCACAGGAGCTTCAGCCCCAGCATTTT
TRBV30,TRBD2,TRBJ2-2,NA,CAWSKLAGGPWGELFF,TGTGCCTGGAGTAAACTAGCGGGGGGGCCTTGGGGGGAGCTGTTTTTT
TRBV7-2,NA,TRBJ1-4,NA,CASSLDSLGNEKLFF,TGTGCCAGCAGTTTAGACTCGCTCGGGAATGAAAAACTGTTTTTT
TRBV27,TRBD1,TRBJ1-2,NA,CASGHRGSGYTF,TGTGCCAGCGGTCACAGGGGTTCCGGCTACACCTTC
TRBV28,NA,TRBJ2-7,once,CASSSLGASHEQYF,TGTGCCAGCAGTTCATTGGGGGCGTCCCACGAGCAGTACTTC
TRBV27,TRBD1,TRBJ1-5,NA,CASGKQQGAGQPQHF,TGTGCCAGCGGCAAACAACAGGGGGCTGGTCAGCCCCAGCATTTT
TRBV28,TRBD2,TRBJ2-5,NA,CASSPSGAGGQRETQYF,TGTGCCAGCAGCCCCTCGGGAGCGGGGGGGCAGAGAGAGACCCAGTACTTC
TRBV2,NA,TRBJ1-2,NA,CASTRQSYGYTF,TGTGCCAGCACTAGACAGAGCTATGGCTACACCTTC
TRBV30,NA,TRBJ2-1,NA,CAWSTGFGEQFF,TGTGCCTGGAGTACAGGGTTCGGTGAGCAGTTCTTC
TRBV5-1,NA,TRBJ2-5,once,CASSLEQLGETQYF,TGCGCCAGCAGCTTGGAACAGTTGGGAGAGACCCAGTACTTC
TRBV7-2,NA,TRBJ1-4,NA,CASSPARGNEKLFF,TGTGCCAGCAGCCCAGCACGGGGTAATGAAAAACTGTTTTTT
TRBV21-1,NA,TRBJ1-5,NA,CASSNQGSVSLSEGPLNQPQHF,TGTGCCAGCAGCAATCAGGGAAGTGTCTCCCTCTCGGAAGGGCCCCTCAATCAGCCCCAGCATTTT
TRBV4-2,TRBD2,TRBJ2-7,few,CASSQDRGGAYEQYF,TGTGCCAGCAGCCAAGATCGGGGGGGCGCCTACGAGCAGTACTTC
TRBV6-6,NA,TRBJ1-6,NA,CASSYPRQDNSPLHF,TGTGCCAGCAGTTACCCGCGACAGGATAATTCACCCCTCCACTTT
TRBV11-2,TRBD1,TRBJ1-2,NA,CASGQGAYGYTF,TGTGCCAGCGGACAGGGGGCATATGGCTACACCTTC
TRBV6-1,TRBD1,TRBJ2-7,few,CASSEASTGFKEYF,TGTGCCAGCAGTGAAGCCTCGACAGGGTTCAAGGAGTACTTC
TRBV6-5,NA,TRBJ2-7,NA,CASSYSNGGHEQYF,TGTGCCAGCAGTTACTCGAATGGGGGCCACGAGCAGTACTTC
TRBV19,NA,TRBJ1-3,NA,CASSMTGDTGSGNTIYF,TGTGCCAGTAGTATGACGGGAGACACCGGCTCTGGAAACACCATATATTTT
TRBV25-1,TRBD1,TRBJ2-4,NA,CARPGFYRGAKNIQYF,TGTGCCAGACCGGGGTTCTACAGGGGAGCCAAAAACATTCAGTACTTC
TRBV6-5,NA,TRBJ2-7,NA,CASSFPGPEQYF,TGTGCCAGCAGTTTCCCAGGGCCCGAGCAGTACTTC
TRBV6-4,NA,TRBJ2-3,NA,CASSDWPRVTQYF,TGTGCCAGCAGTGACTGGCCTAGAGTCACGCAGTATTTT
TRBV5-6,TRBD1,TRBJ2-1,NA,CASSWDSSGNEQFF,TGTGCCAGCAGCTGGGACAGTTCAGGCAATGAGCAGTTCTTC
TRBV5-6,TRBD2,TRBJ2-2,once,CASSLGRLAGGLNTGELFF,TGTGCCAGCAGCTTGGGTCGGCTAGCGGGAGGGCTGAACACCGGGGAGCTGTTTTTT
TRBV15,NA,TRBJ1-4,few,CATSRLSEGKLFF,TGTGCCACCAGCAGACTCTCGGAGGGAAAACTGTTTTTT
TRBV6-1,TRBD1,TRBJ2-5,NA,CASMTIGTGWETQYF,TGTGCCAGCATGACCATCGGGACAGGGTGGGAGACCCAGTACTTC
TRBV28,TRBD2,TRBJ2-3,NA,CASSFLAAGVTDTQYF,TGTGCCAGCAGTTTCCTTGCGGCGGGAGTGACAGATACGCAGTATTTT
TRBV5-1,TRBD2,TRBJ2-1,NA,CASSLIAGRGYNEQFF,TGCGCCAGCAGTCTTATCGCCGGGAGGGGCTACAATGAGCAGTTCTTC